The next 30 T cell receptor beta chains were all read from a single sample in a study of blood T cell repertoires in COVID-19. Sequencing was performed with immunoSEQ multiplex PCR; in TCRdb, only in-frame clones are kept and a portion is missing. The sample shows about 210,000 clones, 80% of them seen only once. The sample was peripheral blood. The receptors shown here come from a woman between 65 and 79 years old with acute or convalescent COVID-19.

This rearrangement joins TRBV5-4 to TRBJ2-3, with D possibly being TRBD2 (8 bases). The V and J ends lost 4 bases and 4 bases respectively, with 16 bases between them. CDR3 length equals 15 residues. Germline-derived CDR1 and CDR2 are SGHNT and YYREEE (reference sequence). The CDR3 spells CASSRGGQSPDTQYF. CDR3 nucleotides: TGTGCCAGCAGCCGGGGGGGACAGTCCCCAGATACGCAGTATTTT.

Comment on this clone: The sample carries other DNA sequences with the same CDR3. The J gene is TRBJ1-1, the V gene TRBV5-1; tentative D call: TRBD1 (5 bases). From germline, CDR1 is SGHRS and CDR2 YFSETQ. The V and J ends lost 3 bases and 1 base respectively, with 10 bases between them. The CDR3 is 14 amino acids. Here the CDR3 reads CASSSRTGNTEAFF. CDR3 bases: TGCGCCAGCAGCTCAAGAACAGGGAACACTGAAGCTTTCTTT.

This clone was seen once. This chain uses TRBV6-5 with TRBJ2-5; 10 nucleotides agree with TRBD2. Germline values: CDR1 MNHEY, CDR2 SVGAGI. With V trimmed by 4 bases and J by 3 bases, 2 bases remained unmatched. This CDR3 has 14 amino acids. CDR3 in amino acids: CASSFSGGKETQYF. In DNA, the CDR3 is TGTGCCAGCAGTTTTAGCGGGGGGAAAGAGACCCAGTACTTC.

This chain uses TRBV2 with TRBJ1-6; D possibly corresponds to TRBD1 (6 bases). CDR3 length equals 16 residues. Germline V gene lookup returns CDR1 SNHLY and CDR2 FYNNEI. Trimming shortened V by 2 bases and J by 7 bases, and 15 bases separated the two germline ends. The CDR3 nucleotides are TGTGCCAGCAGTGAACGTTACAGGGATGGGAATTCACCCCTCCACTTT. As protein: CASSERYRDGNSPLHF.

This chain links TRBV9 with TRBJ1-1; unclear D gene. The V end was cut by 5 bases, the J end by 2 bases, with 13 bases between. The CDR3 is 14 amino acids. CDR1 and CDR2 (germline): SGDLS, YYNGEE. The CDR3 region has the DNA TGTGCCAGCAGTTTTAAAGGAGACAACACTGAAGCTTTCTTT. The encoded protein is CASSFKGDNTEAFF.

The chain recombines TRBV9 with TRBJ2-5, with a possible D match to TRBD2 (6 bases). The ends were cut back, 2 bases at V and 4 bases at J, with 12 bases in the middle. The CDR3 is 14 amino acids. CDR1 is SGDLS and CDR2 is YYNGEE in the germline V gene. CDR3 protein: CASSVGGMRETQYF. DNA of the CDR3: TGTGCCAGCAGCGTGGGGGGAATGAGAGAGACCCAGTACTTC.

The CDR3 region is CASSLLAGGTDTQYF. The CDR3 region has the DNA TGTGCCAGCAGCCTCCTAGCGGGGGGAACAGATACGCAGTATTTT. The rearrangement uses TRBV7-2 and TRBJ2-3; 11 positions agree with TRBD2. The CDR3 has 15 amino acids. The ends lost 5 bases at V and 3 bases at J; junction bases unmatched: 4. The germline CDR1 and CDR2 sequences are SGHTA and FQGNSA.

V is TRBV19 and J is TRBJ2-3; D might be TRBD2 (5 bases). The germline gives CDR1 LNHDA, CDR2 SQIVND (reference sequence). This CDR3 region has 18 residues. Deletions cut 1 base from V and 3 bases from J, with 20 bases between. This chain's CDR3 is CASSIGGSALILTDTQYF. CDR3 sequence (DNA): TGTGCCAGTAGTATAGGAGGTAGCGCCTTGATTTTGACAGATACGCAGTATTTT.

J is TRBJ1-5 and V is TRBV6-2 or TRBV6-3; no firm D call. This CDR3 is 15 amino acids long. CDR1 and CDR2 (germline): MNHEY, SVGEGT. Trimming shortened V by 2 bases and J by 2 bases, and 10 bases separated the two germline ends. CDR3 nucleotide sequence: TGTGCCAGCAGTTACGGCGGTTCCCGCAATCAGCCCCAGCATTTT. Its protein is CASSYGGSRNQPQHF.

The V and J genes are TRBV30 and TRBJ2-1, with 8 bases matching TRBD2. This CDR3 is built from 16 residues. V lost 1 base and J lost 3; bases outside the gene matches: 8. Germline V gene lookup returns CDR1 GTSNPN and CDR2 SVGIG (reference sequence). The CDR3 reads CAWSGSGGHHYNEQFF. The CDR3, as DNA: TGTGCCTGGAGTGGGAGCGGGGGCCACCACTACAATGAGCAGTTCTTC.

The chain carries TRBV7-8 and TRBJ2-7; D is uncertain. The CDR3 runs 13 residues. The germline V gene has CDR1 SGHVS and CDR2 FQNEAQ. Trimming cost V 5 bases and J 6 bases, with 14 bases left between them. The CDR3 is CASSRSERSEQYF. Here the CDR3 DNA reads TGTGCCAGCAGCCGAAGCGAGAGGAGCGAGCAGTACTTC. Complete variable domain (other parts from reference TRBV7-8 and TRBJ2-7): GAGVSQSPRYKVAKRGQDVALRCDPISGHVSLFWYQQALGQGPEFLTYFQNEAQLDKSGLPSDRFFAERPEGSVSTLKIQRTQQEDSAVYLCASSRSERSEQYFGPGTRLTVT.

The V and J genes are TRBV30 and TRBJ2-3; weak D call: TRBD2 (7 bases). The V and J ends lost 4 bases and 6 bases respectively, with 17 bases between them. Per germline, CDR1 GTSNPN and CDR2 SVGIG (reference sequence). This CDR3 contains 14 residues. For the CDR3, the DNA is TGTGCCTGGAACCCTAGGGGGGGGACGGATACGCAGTATTTT. This codes for CAWNPRGGTDTQYF.

This clone is a singleton in its sample. The rearrangement links TRBV14 to TRBJ2-5, with D possibly matching TRBD1 (7 bases). The CDR3 runs to 17 residues. V was clipped by 1 base and J by 4 bases, with 19 bases between them. The germline V gene encodes CDR1 SGHDN and CDR2 FVKESK. CDR3 loop: CASSQVWGAGGSETQYF. The CDR3 bases are TGTGCCAGCAGCCAAGTATGGGGGGCAGGGGGATCAGAGACCCAGTACTTC.

V gene TRBV4-1 combines with J gene TRBJ2-3, with unresolved D. CDR3 length equals 14 residues. Germline loops: CDR1 MGHRA, CDR2 YSYEKL. V was cut by 2 bases and J by 3 bases, with 9 bases left in between. The CDR3 DNA reads TGCGCCAGCAGCCAAAATCTTGTTACAGATACGCAGTATTTT. Its translation is CASSQNLVTDTQYF.

This clone has ten or more counts. The chain recombines TRBV30 with TRBJ2-3, with D possibly TRBD2 on 6 matching bases. The CDR3 has 14 residues. The V and J ends lost 2 bases and 1 base respectively, with 10 bases between them. CDR1 is GTSNPN, CDR2 SVGIG, per germline (reference sequence). The CDR3 DNA sequence: TGTGCCTGGAGTATTGGCGGGGGCACAGATACGCAGTATTTT. Amino acids: CAWSIGGGTDTQYF.

The CDR3 protein is CSVRLAVSDTQYF. The DNA for the CDR3 is TGCAGCGTTCGGTTGGCGGTATCAGATACGCAGTATTTT. This chain joins TRBV29-1 and TRBJ2-3, with unresolved D. The germline V and J ends were trimmed by 5 bases and 4 bases, with 13 bases remaining between them. CDR3 length: 13 residues. CDR1 is SQVTM and CDR2 is ANQGSEA in the germline V gene.

The chain couples TRBV30 to TRBJ2-3; a possible D gene is TRBD2 (5 bases). CDR3 length: 12 amino acids. Trimming pared 5 bases from V and 6 bases from J, leaving 12 bases between. Germline assignment: CDR1 GTSNPN and CDR2 SVGIG (reference sequence). The CDR3 here is CAWESGKDTQYF. Written as DNA, the CDR3 is TGTGCCTGGGAATCGGGGAAGGATACGCAGTATTTT.

DNA for the CDR3: TGTGCCAGCAGCAACGACAGGGTGGCGTTCTTC. It yields the protein CASSNDRVAFF. The chain joins TRBV5-5 to TRBJ2-1; 7 nucleotides agree with TRBD1. There are 11 residues in the CDR3. The V gene's germline CDR1 is SGHKS and CDR2 YYEKEE (reference sequence). The J segment lost 15 bases and the V segment lost 4 bases, leaving 7 bases of the junction unmatched. The full variable domain, with the rest looked up from reference TRBV5-5 and TRBJ2-1, is DAGVTQSPTHLIKTRGQQVTLRCSPISGHKSVSWYQQVLGQGPQFIFQYYEKEERGRGNFPDRFSARQFPNYSSELNVNALLLGDSALYLCASSNDRVAFFGPGTRLTVL.

This rearrangement joins TRBV9 to TRBJ2-3; 9 bases align to TRBD1. CDR3 length: 17 amino acids. V lost 3 bases and J lost 5; bases outside the gene matches: 13. Germline-derived CDR1 and CDR2 are SGDLS and YYNGEE. CDR3 region: CASSGSQTGGAVDTQYF. Written as DNA, the CDR3 is TGTGCCAGCAGCGGGAGTCAGACAGGGGGGGCCGTAGATACGCAGTATTTT.

This chain joins TRBV12-3 or TRBV12-4 and TRBJ1-5; the match to TRBD1 covers 7 bases. With 6 bases clipped from V and 7 bases from J, the junction kept 6 bases outside the gene matches. The CDR3 covers 13 residues. The CDR3 here is CASSSGGGQPQHF. The CDR3 nucleotides read TGTGCCAGCAGCTCAGGGGGAGGACAGCCCCAGCATTTT.

The chain joins TRBV9 to TRBJ2-5, with 9 bases matching TRBD1. Germline V CDR1 and CDR2: SGDLS, YYNGEE. CDR3 length: 17 residues. The J segment lost 0 bases and the V segment lost 4 bases, leaving 10 bases of the junction unmatched. The CDR3 bases are TGTGCCAGCAGCCCTACGACGGGACAGGGACACCAAGAGACCCAGTACTTC. It encodes CASSPTTGQGHQETQYF.

The V and J genes are TRBV5-6 and TRBJ1-2; 8 bases are a match to TRBD1. The CDR3 consists of 16 residues. V shed 2 bases, J shed 1 base, and the junction held 7 bases outside the gene matches. The germline V gene has CDR1 SGHDT and CDR2 YYEEEE. The CDR3 DNA reads as TGTGCCAGCAGCTTAGTCAGGGGGCCTCGTAACTATGGCTACACCTTC. Protein product: CASSLVRGPRNYGYTF.

The V gene is TRBV3-1 (or the pseudogene TRBV3-2), the J gene TRBJ2-5; 10 nucleotides align to TRBD2. CDR3 length equals 17 residues. CDR1 is LGHDT, CDR2 YNNKEL, per germline (reference sequence). V was clipped by 1 base and J by 0 bases; unmatched bases: 5. The CDR3 reads CASSQVGLAGDQETQYF. Here the CDR3 DNA reads TGTGCCAGCAGCCAAGTCGGGCTAGCGGGGGACCAAGAGACCCAGTACTTC.

In its sample, this clone was seen once. This chain links TRBV4-2 with TRBJ2-5; TRBD1 agrees at 11 bases. The germline CDR1 and CDR2 sequences are LGHNA and YNFKEQ. This CDR3 spans 15 amino acids. V was clipped by 5 bases and J by 1 base; unmatched bases: 3. The DNA for the CDR3 is TGTGCCAGCAGCACCGGGACAGGGGGCCAAGAGACCCAGTACTTC. Encoded protein: CASSTGTGGQETQYF.

J is TRBJ1-2 and V is TRBV13; the D gene is possibly TRBD1 (5 bases). This CDR3 is built from 15 residues. Germline V CDR1 and CDR2: PRHDT, FYEKMQ (reference sequence). Trimming took 1 base from V and 9 from J, leaving 18 bases between them. CDR3 DNA: TGTGCCAGCAGCTTAGAGGGGCGGGAGTTCGTTAGCTACACCTTC. This translates into CASSLEGREFVSYTF.

The rearrangement uses TRBV10-2 and TRBJ2-3; D may be TRBD2 (5 bases). The germline gives CDR1 WSHSY, CDR2 SAAADI. This CDR3 has 16 residues. The V end lost 1 base, the J end lost 2 bases, and 13 bases lay between the germline ends. This CDR3 is CASSEWSSRATDTQYF. The CDR3 nucleotides are TGCGCCAGCAGTGAGTGGAGTTCGCGGGCCACAGATACGCAGTATTTT.

The gene calls are TRBV6-1 and TRBJ2-5; D not certain. This CDR3 is built from 12 residues. Germline V lookup: CDR1 MNHNS, CDR2 SASEGT. V dropped 1 base and J dropped 8 bases, with 8 bases sitting between them. CDR3 residues: CASSEVASTQYF. CDR3 bases: TGTGCCAGCAGTGAAGTGGCCAGTACCCAGTACTTC.

In its sample, this clone was seen a few times. V is TRBV6-1 and J is TRBJ1-6; D gene ambiguous. Looked up from germline, CDR1 is MNHNS and CDR2 is SASEGT. Trimming took 3 bases from V and 7 from J, leaving 13 bases between them. This CDR3 is built from 15 residues. As DNA, the CDR3 is TGTGCCAGCAGTGAGAAAGACGTCGGGAATTCACCCCTCCACTTT. Its protein product is CASSEKDVGNSPLHF.

The rearrangement links TRBV6-5 to TRBJ2-2, with 9 bases lining up with TRBD1. This CDR3 contains 15 residues. Germline CDR1 and CDR2: MNHEY and SVGAGI. V lost 8 bases to trimming and J lost 5 bases; unmatched junction nucleotides: 9. The CDR3 is CASLEQGAQTGELFF. CDR3 nucleotide sequence: TGTGCCAGCCTGGAACAGGGGGCGCAGACCGGGGAGCTGTTTTTT.

This clone was counted between two and nine times. The genes are TRBV21-1 and TRBJ2-2; the D segment call TRBD2 is taken from the table without a DNA check. TRBV21-1 is flagged as a pseudogene. This CDR3 has 18 amino acids. The CDR3 protein is CASSKPRSGSDLTGELFF. CDR3 DNA sequence: TGTGCCAGCAGCAAACCGAGGAGTGGTAGCGACCTCACCGGGGAGCTGTTTTTT.